This T cell receptor beta chain appears in the sequencing data of a study of cytomegalovirus exposure and HLA in healthy donors. Study-wide results and caveats: Some segments of the V type, notably TRBV6-2 and TRBV6-3, were excluded as indistinguishable.

In the case of this clone: Antigen specificity is unknown.

The primer mix had 60 Vbeta and 13 Jbeta primers. Profiled with immunoSEQ multiplex PCR; TCRdb holds only in-frame clones, not every one. The repertoire holds about 130,000 clones, with roughly 80% as singletons. Between the trimmed V and J ends, which lost 0 bases and 3 bases, there was a span of 9 bases. CDR1 and CDR2 (germline): SGHDN, FVKESK. CDR3 size: 15 residues. The V gene is TRBV14, the J gene TRBJ1-3; D ambiguous. Sequencing was performed on PBMCs. This TCR was recovered from a man aged 30-40 years in good health and CMV-seropositive. The chain's CDR3 is CASSQDSTNGNTIYF. DNA for the CDR3: TGTGCCAGCAGCCAAGACTCGACAAATGGAAACACCATATATTTT. Filled out from reference TRBV14 and TRBJ1-3, the complete variable domain reads EAGVTQFPSHSVIEKGQTVTLRCDPISGHDNLYWYRRVMGKEIKFLLHFVKESKQDESGMPNNRFLAERTGGTYSTLKVQPAELEDSGVYFCASSQDSTNGNTIYFGEGSWLTVV.